This is a list of T cell receptor beta chains from one sample in a study of regulatory T cells in long-lasting Graves disease. One entry per CDR3 protein, called by TCRdb with MiXCR from the multiplex PCR reads. The data contain about 460,000 distinct CDR3 sequences, 11% to 15% of them seen just once; the ten biggest clones take up roughly 18%. These data were also reused for a study on T cells in Graves' hyperthyroidism and ophthalmopathy.

The specimen comprised peripheral blood mononuclear cells (PBMCs), sampled at new diagnosis, from a patient treated with antithyroid drugs. These TCRs come from a woman in her forties or fifties with Graves disease. Each CDR3 is given with its conserved first and last residue. D genes are given only for firm matches. Clone size is stated in some rows and not others, as once, few, many or a class when expanded.

V	length	D	J	size	DNA	CDR3
TRBV5-1	15	TRBD1	TRBJ2-3	many	TGCGCCAGCAGCCTAACAGGGGTTAGCACAGATACGCAGTATTTT	CASSLTGVSTDTQYF
TRBV10-3	15	TRBD2	TRBJ2-1	.	TGTGCCATCAGTGAGTCACTAGCGGGAGTAGATGAGCAGTTCTTC	CAISESLAGVDEQFF
TRBV28	15	.	TRBJ1-2	few	TGTGCCAGCAGTTTGTCAGGGTTGTTTCACTATGGCTACACCTTC	CASSLSGLFHYGYTF
TRBV7-3	17	.	TRBJ2-3	.	TGTGCCAGCAGCAGAGCCCGATTCGGGACCTCTAGTGATACGCAGTATTTT	CASSRARFGTSSDTQYF
TRBV4-1	17	TRBD2	TRBJ2-7	.	TGCGCCAGCAGCCAAGATATTACTAGCGGGAGTGGAACCGAGCAGTACTTC	CASSQDITSGSGTEQYF
TRBV24-1	16	.	TRBJ2-1	few	TGTGCCACCAGTGATCCCGGACGGAGTCTGGACAATGAGCAGTTCTTC	CATSDPGRSLDNEQFF
TRBV7-3	14	.	TRBJ2-2	many	TGTGCCAGCAGCTTAAGGGGGGACACCGGGGAGCTGTTTTTT	CASSLRGDTGELFF
TRBV13	17	TRBD1	TRBJ2-3	many	TGTGCCAGCAGCTTAGGCCAGGGACAGGGGAGCACAGATACGCAGTATTTT	CASSLGQGQGSTDTQYF
TRBV29-1	12	.	TRBJ2-2	.	TGCAGCGTTCTCAGGGTTACCGGGGAGCTGTTTTTT	CSVLRVTGELFF
TRBV28	19	TRBD2	TRBJ2-7	many	TGTGCCAGCAGTTTCTCCTATAGCGGGAGTAACGTACGAGACTACGAGCAGTACTTC	CASSFSYSGSNVRDYEQYF
TRBV30	12	.	TRBJ1-1	few	TGTGCCTGGAGTGTACGGAGCGCTGAAGCTTTCTTT	CAWSVRSAEAFF
TRBV20-1	13	TRBD1	TRBJ2-3	.	TGCAGTGCGCCGACAGGGGGCCCAGATACGCAGTATTTT	CSAPTGGPDTQYF
TRBV19	17	.	TRBJ2-6	.	TGTGCCAGTATTAGAACCGTAATGGGATCTGGGGCCAACGTCCTGACTTTC	CASIRTVMGSGANVLTF
TRBV6-1	13	.	TRBJ1-1	many	TGTGCCAGCAGAGACCGGGGAAACACTGAAGCTTTCTTT	CASRDRGNTEAFF
TRBV7-3	17	.	TRBJ2-1	few	TGTGCCAGCAGCCCCAGGACATACAGGGCTGGAAACAATGAGCAGTTCTTC	CASSPRTYRAGNNEQFF
TRBV20-1	12	TRBD1	TRBJ2-7	many	TGCAGTACCCCCGGGGACAGGGTCGAGCAGTACTTC	CSTPGDRVEQYF
TRBV7-2	14	TRBD2	TRBJ2-1	few	TGTGCCAGCAGCTTAATGCGGGAGAGAAATGAGCAGTTCTTC	CASSLMRERNEQFF
TRBV7-9	12	.	TRBJ1-1	.	TGTGCCAGCAGCTTAGGTTCCAGGGAAGCTTTCTTT	CASSLGSREAFF
TRBV7-9	16	TRBD2	TRBJ2-3	few	TGTGCCGGCAGCCTTACCGGCGGGAGTACGGCAGATACGCAGTATTTT	CAGSLTGGSTADTQYF
TRBV11-2	16	TRBD1	TRBJ1-1	many	TGTGCCAGCAGCTTAGGAGCCGGGACAGGGGTTCTCGAAGCTTTCTTT	CASSLGAGTGVLEAFF
TRBV20-1	14	TRBD2	TRBJ2-7	many	TGCAGTGCTGGCGGACTAGCGGCGGCCTACGAGCAGTACTTC	CSAGGLAAAYEQYF
TRBV9	14	.	TRBJ2-7	many	TGTGCCAGCAGCGTAGGTGCGGACAGTTACGAGCAGTACTTC	CASSVGADSYEQYF
TRBV5-1	16	.	TRBJ2-3	many	TGCGCCAGCAGCTTCGAGGATTCTACGTCCACAGATACGCAGTATTTT	CASSFEDSTSTDTQYF
TRBV11-2	19	.	TRBJ2-4	many	TGTGCCAGCAGCTCGATCTCCCCCTTTCGTTGGGGGGGCGGAAACATTCAGTACTTC	CASSSISPFRWGGGNIQYF
TRBV20-1	13	TRBD2	TRBJ2-5	many	TGCAGTGCTAGGCGAGCGGGACAAGAGACCCAGTACTTC	CSARRAGQETQYF
TRBV2	12	.	TRBJ2-7	few	TGTGCCATTTACGCCGCCTCCTACGAGCAGTACTTC	CAIYAASYEQYF
TRBV24-1	20	TRBD2	TRBJ2-7	.	TGTGCCACCAGTTGGGCCCCTTGGGGCGGGAGTCTTGGGCAAAGGAGTCGTCAGTACTTC	CATSWAPWGGSLGQRSRQYF
TRBV12-3/TRBV12-4	15	.	TRBJ1-5	many	TGTGCCAGCAGTTTTTCCGGGGAGCGCAATCAGCCCCAGCATTTT	CASSFSGERNQPQHF
TRBV29-1	12	.	TRBJ2-5	few	TGCAGCGTTCCCTGGGGTGAAGAGACCCAGTACTTC	CSVPWGEETQYF
TRBV11-3	15	TRBD1	TRBJ2-3	.	TGTGCCAGCAGCCAAGGACAGGAAGACACAGATACGCAGTATTTT	CASSQGQEDTDTQYF
TRBV14	15	.	TRBJ1-1	.	TGTGCCAGCAGCCAAGTGATGGGTTGGAACACTGAAGCTTTCTTT	CASSQVMGWNTEAFF
TRBV6-2/TRBV6-3	16	.	TRBJ2-7	.	TGTGCCAGCAGTTACTCGCGGTTCCCTTCTACCTACGAGCAGTACTTC	CASSYSRFPSTYEQYF
TRBV28	15	.	TRBJ1-1	.	TGTGCCAGCAGAAGGCGGGGGGGGTGGGACACTGAAGCTTTCTTT	CASRRRGGWDTEAFF
TRBV28	15	.	TRBJ2-7	many	TGTGCCAGCAGTTTATTTTGGTCAAAGGGCTACGAGCAGTACTTC	CASSLFWSKGYEQYF
TRBV28	14	.	TRBJ1-1	many	TGTGCCAGCAGTTTCAGGCACCTGAACACTGAAGCTTTCTTT	CASSFRHLNTEAFF
TRBV20-1	15	TRBD2	TRBJ2-3	many	TGCAGTGGTAGAGGTGGCGGGAGGGCCCCAGATACGCAGTATTTT	CSGRGGGRAPDTQYF
TRBV5-1	17	.	TRBJ2-2	many	TGCGCCAGCGGGACCCCATACAGGGGACTTAACACCGGGGAGCTGTTTTTT	CASGTPYRGLNTGELFF
TRBV7-2	14	TRBD1	TRBJ2-5	many	TGTGCCTCCTCACTTGGGACAGCCCAAGAGACCCAGTACTTC	CASSLGTAQETQYF
TRBV20-1	15	.	TRBJ1-3	.	TGCGGTGCCAGGCGGGTCAGTCGCTCTGGAAACACCATATATTTT	CGARRVSRSGNTIYF
TRBV6-1	14	TRBD1	TRBJ2-7	many	TGTGCCAGCAGACCCGGACAGGGCCTCTACGAGCAGTACTTC	CASRPGQGLYEQYF
TRBV20-1	16	.	TRBJ2-2	.	TGCAGTGCTAGAGATTGGAGCCCACGAACTCCCGGGGAGCTGTTTTTT	CSARDWSPRTPGELFF
TRBV2	13	.	TRBJ2-3	.	TGTGCCAGCAAGGGCGCGTTGGGAGATACGCAGTATTTT	CASKGALGDTQYF
TRBV30	16	TRBD1	TRBJ1-5	few	TGTGCCTGGAGTGTACGGGGACAGGGGGCTTTTCAGCCCCAGCATTTT	CAWSVRGQGAFQPQHF
TRBV6-1	15	.	TRBJ1-2	many	TGTATGGCAGCAGTGGAGGACGGCGGAATCTATGGCTACACCTTC	CMAAVEDGGIYGYTF
TRBV7-3	14	.	TRBJ2-5	few	TGTGCCAGCAGCCCTCACGGGAGTGGAGAGACCCAGTACTTC	CASSPHGSGETQYF
TRBV14	16	.	TRBJ1-5	many	TGTGCCAGCAGCCAAGTCGGCCGGCGGGGCGATCAGCCCCAGCATTTT	CASSQVGRRGDQPQHF
TRBV7-9	16	TRBD2	TRBJ2-5	.	TGTGCCAGCAGCCCTAGAGGACTAGCGGCCTTGGAGACCCAGTACTTC	CASSPRGLAALETQYF
TRBV28	13	.	TRBJ2-5	many	TGTGCCAGCACCGCTAGCGACCAAGAGACCCAGTACTTC	CASTASDQETQYF
TRBV6-5	19	.	TRBJ2-6	.	TGTGCCAGCAGTTACTCGCTGCACGGACCCTCCTCTGGGGCCAACGTCCTGACTTTC	CASSYSLHGPSSGANVLTF
TRBV5-4	15	TRBD1	TRBJ1-1	.	TGTGCCAGCAGCGGGGGGACAGGGCCGGGAACTGAAGCTTTCTTT	CASSGGTGPGTEAFF
TRBV7-9	14	.	TRBJ1-6	few	TGTGCCAGCAGCTTAGGTGGGGAGAATTCACCCCTCCACTTT	CASSLGGENSPLHF
TRBV3-1	18	TRBD1	TRBJ2-1	few	TGTGCCAGCAGCCAAGATAATCGGGCAGGGGGAACCTACAATGAGCAGTTCTTC	CASSQDNRAGGTYNEQFF
TRBV19	15	.	TRBJ1-5	few	TGTGCCAGTAGCCTTTTTCGGGCGGAGGATCAGCCCCAGCATTTT	CASSLFRAEDQPQHF
TRBV28	13	.	TRBJ1-1	many	TGTGCCATTCTGGACACCCTGAACACTGAAGCTTTCTTT	CAILDTLNTEAFF
TRBV4-1	15	.	TRBJ2-7	many	TGCGCCAGCAGCCAAGGGTTAAACAGCCGCTACGAGCAGTACTTC	CASSQGLNSRYEQYF